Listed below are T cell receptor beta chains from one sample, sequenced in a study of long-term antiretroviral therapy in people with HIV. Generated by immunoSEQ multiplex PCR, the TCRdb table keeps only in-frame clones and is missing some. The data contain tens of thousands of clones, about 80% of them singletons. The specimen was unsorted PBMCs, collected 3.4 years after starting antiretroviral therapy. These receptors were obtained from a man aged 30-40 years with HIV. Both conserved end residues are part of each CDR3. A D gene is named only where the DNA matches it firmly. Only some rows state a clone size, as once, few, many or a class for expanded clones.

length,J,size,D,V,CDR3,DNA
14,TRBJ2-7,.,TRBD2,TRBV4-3,CASSQAGLPSEQYF,TGCGCCAGCAGCCAAGCGGGACTACCCTCCGAGCAGTACTTC
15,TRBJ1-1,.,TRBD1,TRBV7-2,CASSLFAGGDTEAFF,TGTGCCAGCAGCTTATTTGCAGGGGGCGACACTGAAGCTTTCTTT
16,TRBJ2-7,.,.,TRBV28,CASTPPALGRAYEQYF,TGTGCCAGCACTCCCCCTGCCCTAGGGCGGGCCTACGAGCAGTACTTC
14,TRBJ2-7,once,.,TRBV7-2,CASSLDQVRGEQYF,TGTGCCAGCAGCTTAGACCAGGTCCGCGGCGAGCAGTACTTC
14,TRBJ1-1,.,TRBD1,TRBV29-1,CSVSSRDRGEEAFF,TGCAGCGTGTCGTCTCGGGACAGGGGGGAGGAAGCTTTCTTT
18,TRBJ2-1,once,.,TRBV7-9,CASSLAGVRESSYNEQFF,TGTGCCAGCAGCTTAGCGGGCGTTCGTGAGAGCTCCTACAATGAGCAGTTCTTC
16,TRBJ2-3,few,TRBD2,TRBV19,CASSTGLAGVTDTQYF,TGTGCCAGTAGTACAGGACTAGCGGGAGTCACAGATACGCAGTATTTT
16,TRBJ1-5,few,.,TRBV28,CASSSSGRYLAGPQHF,TGTGCCAGCAGTTCCTCTGGCAGGTACCTTGCCGGGCCCCAGCATTTT
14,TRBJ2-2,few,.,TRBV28,CASVRGSGTGELFF,TGTGCCAGCGTTAGGGGCTCCGGCACCGGGGAGCTGTTTTTT
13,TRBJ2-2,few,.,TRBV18,CASSQGRTGELFF,TGTGCCAGTTCCCAGGGACGCACCGGGGAGCTGTTTTTT
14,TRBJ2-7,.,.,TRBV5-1,CASSFSASSYEQYF,TGCGCCAGCAGCTTTAGCGCGAGCTCCTACGAGCAGTACTTC
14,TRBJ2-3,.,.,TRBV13,CASSLGQGTDTQYF,TGTGCCAGCAGCTTAGGACAGGGAACAGATACGCAGTATTTT
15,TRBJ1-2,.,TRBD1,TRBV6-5,CASSSGTGDYYGYTF,TGTGCCAGCAGTTCCGGGACAGGGGACTACTATGGCTACACCTTC
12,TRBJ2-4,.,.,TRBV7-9,CASSLEENIQYF,TGTGCCAGCAGCTTAGAAGAAAACATTCAGTACTTC
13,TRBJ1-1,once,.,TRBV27,CASSIVSNTEAFF,TGTGCCAGCAGTATCGTGTCGAACACTGAAGCTTTCTTT
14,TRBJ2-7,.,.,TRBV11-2,CASSLFRATYEQYF,TGTGCCAGCAGCTTATTCAGGGCCACCTACGAGCAGTACTTC
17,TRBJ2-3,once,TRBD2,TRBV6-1,CASSAGTSGVSTDTQYF,TGTGCCAGCAGTGCCGGGACTAGCGGGGTTAGCACAGATACGCAGTATTTT
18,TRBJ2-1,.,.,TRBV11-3,CASSPKGLPGTTYNEQFF,TGTGCCAGCAGCCCAAAGGGGCTGCCGGGAACGACCTACAATGAGCAGTTCTTC
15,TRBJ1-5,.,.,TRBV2,CASSAEANSNQPQHF,TGTGCCAGCAGTGCGGAGGCCAATAGCAATCAGCCCCAGCATTTT
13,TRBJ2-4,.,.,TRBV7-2,CASSLGGGNIQYF,TGTGCCAGCAGCTTAGGAGGGGGAAACATTCAGTACTTC
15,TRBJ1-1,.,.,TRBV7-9,CASSLGGAMNTEAFF,TGTGCCAGCAGCTTAGGGGGAGCGATGAACACTGAAGCTTTCTTT
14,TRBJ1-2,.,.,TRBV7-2,CASSLGAQSYGYTF,TGTGCCAGCAGCTTGGGGGCACAGTCTTATGGCTACACCTTC